This TCR beta chain comes out of a study of shared clonotypes between healthy human individuals. CD8 cells regarded as naive lacked CD45RO, were positively chosen for CCR7, and omitted terminally differentiated effector memory CD45RA+ cells. As concerns this clone: The antigen is not known.

In germline, CDR1 is MNHEY, CDR2 SMNVEV (reference sequence). V lost 5 bases and J lost 12; bases outside the gene matches: 2. The CDR3 totals 11 residues. Findings of the study overall: Generally, estimated richness proved larger in naive subsets than it did in memory subsets.

Libraries were prepared by immunoSEQ multiplex PCR; TCRdb keeps only in-frame clonotypes and omits some of them. The sample lists about 2.2 million clones; 90% to 95% were seen once. The chain recombines TRBV27 with TRBJ1-4; 8 nucleotides align to TRBD1. The source material was naive CD8+ T cells from PBMCs. This receptor was taken from a young man in good health. Some clones in this sample may be carry-over from other donors' samples. This CDR3 is CASSGQGQLFF. The CDR3 bases are TGTGCCAGCAGTGGACAGGGCCAACTGTTTTTT.